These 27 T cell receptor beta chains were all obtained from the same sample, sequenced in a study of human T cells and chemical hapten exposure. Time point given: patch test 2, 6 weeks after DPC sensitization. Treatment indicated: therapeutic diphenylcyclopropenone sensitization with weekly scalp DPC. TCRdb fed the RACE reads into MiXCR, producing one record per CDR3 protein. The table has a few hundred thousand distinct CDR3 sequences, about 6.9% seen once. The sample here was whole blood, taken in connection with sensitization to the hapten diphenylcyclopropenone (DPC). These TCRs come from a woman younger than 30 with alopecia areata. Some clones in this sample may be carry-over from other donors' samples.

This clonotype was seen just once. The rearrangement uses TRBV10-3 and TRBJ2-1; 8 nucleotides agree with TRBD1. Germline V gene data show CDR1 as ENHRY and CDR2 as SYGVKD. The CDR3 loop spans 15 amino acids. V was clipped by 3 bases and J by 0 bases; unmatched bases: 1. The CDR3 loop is CAISDRGLSYNEQFF. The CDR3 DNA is TGTGCCATCAGTGACAGGGGGCTCTCCTACAATGAGCAGTTCTTC.

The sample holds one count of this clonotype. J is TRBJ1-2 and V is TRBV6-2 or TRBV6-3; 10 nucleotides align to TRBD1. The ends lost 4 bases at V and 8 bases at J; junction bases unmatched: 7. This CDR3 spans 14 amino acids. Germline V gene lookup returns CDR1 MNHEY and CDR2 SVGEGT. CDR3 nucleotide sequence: TGTGCCAGCAGTTCCGGGACAGGGGTCACGGGCTACACCTTC. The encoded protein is CASSSGTGVTGYTF.

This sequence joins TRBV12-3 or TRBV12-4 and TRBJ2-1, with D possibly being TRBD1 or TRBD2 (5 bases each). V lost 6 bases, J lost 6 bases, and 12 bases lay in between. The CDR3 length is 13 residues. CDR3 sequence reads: CASRDSGANEQFF. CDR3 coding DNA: TGTGCCAGCAGGGACTCCGGGGCCAATGAGCAGTTCTTC.

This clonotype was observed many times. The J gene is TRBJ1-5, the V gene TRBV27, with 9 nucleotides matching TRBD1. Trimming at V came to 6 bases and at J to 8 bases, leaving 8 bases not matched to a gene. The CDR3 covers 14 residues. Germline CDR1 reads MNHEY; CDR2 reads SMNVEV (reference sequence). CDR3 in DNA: TGTGCCAGCAGCTCGACAGGGGGACGTAAGCCCCAGCATTTT. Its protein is CASSSTGGRKPQHF.

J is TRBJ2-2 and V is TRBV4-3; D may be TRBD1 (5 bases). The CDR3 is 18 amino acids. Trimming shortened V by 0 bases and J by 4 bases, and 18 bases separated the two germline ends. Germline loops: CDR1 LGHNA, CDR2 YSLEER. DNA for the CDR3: TGCGCCAGCAGCCAAGATAATATAGGGGTTAGGGGCACCGGGGAGCTGTTTTTT. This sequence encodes CASSQDNIGVRGTGELFF.

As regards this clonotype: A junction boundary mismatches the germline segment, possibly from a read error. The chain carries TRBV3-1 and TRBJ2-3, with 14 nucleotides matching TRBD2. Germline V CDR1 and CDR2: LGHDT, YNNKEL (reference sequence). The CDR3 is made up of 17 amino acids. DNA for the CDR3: TGTGCCAGCAGCCCGGGACTAGCGGGGGAGTCCACATATACGCAGTATTTT. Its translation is CASSPGLAGESTYTQYF.

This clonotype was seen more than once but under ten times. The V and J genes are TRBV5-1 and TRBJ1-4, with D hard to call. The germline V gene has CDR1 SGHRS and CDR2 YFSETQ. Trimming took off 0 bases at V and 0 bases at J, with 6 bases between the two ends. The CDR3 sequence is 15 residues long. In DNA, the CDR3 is TGCGCCAGCAGCTTGGAAACCGCAACTAATGAAAAACTGTTTTTT. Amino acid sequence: CASSLETATNEKLFF. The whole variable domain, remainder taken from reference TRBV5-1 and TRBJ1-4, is KAGVTQTPRYLIKTRGQQVTLSCSPISGHRSVSWYQQTPGQGLQFLFEYFSETQRNKGNFPGRFSGRQFSNSRSEMNVSTLELGDSALYLCASSLETATNEKLFFGSGTQLSVL.

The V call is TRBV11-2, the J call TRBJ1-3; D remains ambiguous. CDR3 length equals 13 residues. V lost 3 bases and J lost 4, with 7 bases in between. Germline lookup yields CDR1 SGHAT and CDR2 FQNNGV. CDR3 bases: TGTGCCAGCAGCTTTAATATGGGAAACACCATATATTTT. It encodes CASSFNMGNTIYF.

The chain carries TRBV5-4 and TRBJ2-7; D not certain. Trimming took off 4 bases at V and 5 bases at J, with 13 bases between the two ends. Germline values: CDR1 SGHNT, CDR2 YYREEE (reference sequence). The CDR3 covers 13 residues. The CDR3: CASSPPDRDEQYF. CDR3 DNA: TGTGCCAGCAGCCCCCCGGACCGGGACGAGCAGTACTTC. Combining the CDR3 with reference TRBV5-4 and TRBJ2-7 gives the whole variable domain ETGVTQSPTHLIKTRGQQVTLRCSSQSGHNTVSWYQQALGQGPQFIFQYYREEENGRGNFPPRFSGLQFPNYSSELNVNALELDDSALYLCASSPPDRDEQYFGPGTRLTVT.

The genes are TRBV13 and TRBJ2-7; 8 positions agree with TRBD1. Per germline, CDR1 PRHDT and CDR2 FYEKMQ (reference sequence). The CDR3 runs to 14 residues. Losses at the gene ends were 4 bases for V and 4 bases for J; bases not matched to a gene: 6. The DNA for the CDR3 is TGTGCCAGCAGCTGGAGACAGGGGCCGTACGAGCAGTACTTC. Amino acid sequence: CASSWRQGPYEQYF. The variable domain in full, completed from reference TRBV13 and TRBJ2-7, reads AAGVIQSPRHLIKEKRETATLKCYPIPRHDTVYWYQQGPGQDPQFLISFYEKMQSDKGSIPDRFSAQQFSDYHSELNMSSLELGDSALYFCASSWRQGPYEQYFGPGTRLTVT.

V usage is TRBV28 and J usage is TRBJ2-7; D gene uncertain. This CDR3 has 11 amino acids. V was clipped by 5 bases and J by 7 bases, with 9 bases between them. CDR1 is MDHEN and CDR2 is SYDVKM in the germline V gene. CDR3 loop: CASSISREQYF. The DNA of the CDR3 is TGTGCCAGCAGTATTAGTCGGGAGCAGTACTTC.

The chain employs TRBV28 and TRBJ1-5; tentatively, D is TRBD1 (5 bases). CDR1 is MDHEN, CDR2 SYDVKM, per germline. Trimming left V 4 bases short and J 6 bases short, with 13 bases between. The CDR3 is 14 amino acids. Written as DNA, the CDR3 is TGTGCCAGCAGTTCTGGGCAGGGCTCTCAGCCCCAGCATTTT. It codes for CASSSGQGSQPQHF.

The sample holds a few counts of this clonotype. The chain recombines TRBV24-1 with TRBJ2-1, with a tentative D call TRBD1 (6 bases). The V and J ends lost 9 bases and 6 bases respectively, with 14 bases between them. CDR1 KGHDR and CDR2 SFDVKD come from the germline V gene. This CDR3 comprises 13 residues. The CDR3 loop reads CATGLQGGNEQFF. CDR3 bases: TGTGCCACCGGCCTCCAAGGGGGCAATGAGCAGTTCTTC.

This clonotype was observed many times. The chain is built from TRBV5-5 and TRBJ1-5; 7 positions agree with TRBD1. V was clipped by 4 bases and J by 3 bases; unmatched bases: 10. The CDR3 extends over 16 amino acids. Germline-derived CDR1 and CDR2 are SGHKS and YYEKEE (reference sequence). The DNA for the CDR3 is TGTGCCAGCAGCGCCACCGACAGGGTCTACAATCAGCCCCAGCATTTT. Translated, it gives CASSATDRVYNQPQHF.

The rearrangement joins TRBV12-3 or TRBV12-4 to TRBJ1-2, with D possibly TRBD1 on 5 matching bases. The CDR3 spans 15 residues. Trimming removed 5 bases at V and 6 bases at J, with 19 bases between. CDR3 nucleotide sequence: TGTGCCAGCAGTAATCGACAGCCGGACGGTAATGGCTACACCTTC. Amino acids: CASSNRQPDGNGYTF.

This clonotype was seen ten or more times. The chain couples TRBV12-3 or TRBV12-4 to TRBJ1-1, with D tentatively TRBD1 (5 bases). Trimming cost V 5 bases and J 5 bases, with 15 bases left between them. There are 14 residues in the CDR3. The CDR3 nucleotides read TGTGCCAGCAGTACCCCGGGGCTCTGGACTGAAGCTTTCTTT. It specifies CASSTPGLWTEAFF.

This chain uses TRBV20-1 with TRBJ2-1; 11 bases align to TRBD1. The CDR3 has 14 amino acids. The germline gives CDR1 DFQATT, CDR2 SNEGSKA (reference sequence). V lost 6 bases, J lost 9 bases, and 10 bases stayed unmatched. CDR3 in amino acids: CSAGPRTGGFEQFF. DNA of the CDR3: TGCAGTGCAGGCCCACGGACAGGGGGCTTTGAGCAGTTCTTC.

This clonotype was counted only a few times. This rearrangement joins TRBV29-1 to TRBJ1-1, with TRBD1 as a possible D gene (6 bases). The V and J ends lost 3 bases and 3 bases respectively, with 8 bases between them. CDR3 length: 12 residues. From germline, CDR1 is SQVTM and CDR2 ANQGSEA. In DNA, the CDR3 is TGCAGCGTTGACAACAGGGACACTGAAGCTTTCTTT. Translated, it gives CSVDNRDTEAFF.

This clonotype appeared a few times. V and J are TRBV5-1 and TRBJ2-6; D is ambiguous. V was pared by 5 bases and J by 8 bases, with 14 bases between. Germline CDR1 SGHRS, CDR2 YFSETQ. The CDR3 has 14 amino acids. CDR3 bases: TGCGCCAGCAGTCAACAGCTCGCCTCCAACGTCCTGACTTTC. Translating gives CASSQQLASNVLTF.

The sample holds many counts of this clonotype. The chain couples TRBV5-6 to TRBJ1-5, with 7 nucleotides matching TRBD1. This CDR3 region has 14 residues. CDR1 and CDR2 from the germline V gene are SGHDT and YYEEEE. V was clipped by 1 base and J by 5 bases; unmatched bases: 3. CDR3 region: CASSLRDRDQPQHF. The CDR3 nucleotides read TGTGCCAGCAGCTTGAGGGACAGAGATCAGCCCCAGCATTTT.

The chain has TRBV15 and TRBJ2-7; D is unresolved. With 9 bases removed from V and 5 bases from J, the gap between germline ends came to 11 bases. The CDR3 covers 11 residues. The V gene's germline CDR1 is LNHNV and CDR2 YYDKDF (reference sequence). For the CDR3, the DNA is TGTGCCACAGTAGACTTTAACGAGCAGTACTTC. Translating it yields CATVDFNEQYF.

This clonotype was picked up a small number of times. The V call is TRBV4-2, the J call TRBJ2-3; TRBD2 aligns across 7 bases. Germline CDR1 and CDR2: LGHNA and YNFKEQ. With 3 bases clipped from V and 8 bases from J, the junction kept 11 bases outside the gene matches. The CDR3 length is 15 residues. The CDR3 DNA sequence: TGTGCCAGCAGCCAGCCTCAGCGACTAGCTTCTACGCAGTATTTT. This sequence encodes CASSQPQRLASTQYF.

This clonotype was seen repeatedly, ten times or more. CDR3 sequence: CASSPSGVSTDTQYF. The CDR3 DNA reads TGTGCCAGCAGCCCTAGCGGGGTTAGCACAGATACGCAGTATTTT. This chain links TRBV7-9 with TRBJ2-3; 9 nucleotides match TRBD2. After removal of 5 bases from V and 0 bases from J, the junction contained 3 bases not matched to a gene. Germline assignment: CDR1 SEHNR and CDR2 FQNEAQ (reference sequence). CDR3 size: 15 residues.

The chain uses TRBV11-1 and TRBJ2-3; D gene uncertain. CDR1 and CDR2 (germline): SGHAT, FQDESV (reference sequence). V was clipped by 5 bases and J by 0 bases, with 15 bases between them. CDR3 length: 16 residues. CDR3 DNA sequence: TGTGCCAGCAGCCTCGACCCTTCTCAGAGCACAGATACGCAGTATTTT. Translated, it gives CASSLDPSQSTDTQYF.

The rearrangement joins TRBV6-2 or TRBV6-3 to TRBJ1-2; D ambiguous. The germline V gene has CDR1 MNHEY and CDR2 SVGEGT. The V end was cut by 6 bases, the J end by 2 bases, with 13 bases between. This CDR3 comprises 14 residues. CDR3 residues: CASSLDQMNYGYTF. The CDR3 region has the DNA TGTGCCAGCAGCCTCGATCAGATGAACTATGGCTACACCTTC.

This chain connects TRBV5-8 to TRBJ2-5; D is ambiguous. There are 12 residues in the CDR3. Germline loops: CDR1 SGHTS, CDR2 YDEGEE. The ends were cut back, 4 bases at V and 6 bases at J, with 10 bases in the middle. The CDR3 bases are TGTGCCAGCAGCCTCACACGGAAGACCCAGTACTTC. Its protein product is CASSLTRKTQYF.

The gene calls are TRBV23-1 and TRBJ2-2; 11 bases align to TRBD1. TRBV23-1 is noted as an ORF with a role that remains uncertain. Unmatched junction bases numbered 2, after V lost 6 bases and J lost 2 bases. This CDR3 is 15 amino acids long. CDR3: CASRGQGANTGELFF. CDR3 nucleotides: TGCGCCAGCAGAGGACAGGGGGCTAACACCGGGGAGCTGTTTTTT.